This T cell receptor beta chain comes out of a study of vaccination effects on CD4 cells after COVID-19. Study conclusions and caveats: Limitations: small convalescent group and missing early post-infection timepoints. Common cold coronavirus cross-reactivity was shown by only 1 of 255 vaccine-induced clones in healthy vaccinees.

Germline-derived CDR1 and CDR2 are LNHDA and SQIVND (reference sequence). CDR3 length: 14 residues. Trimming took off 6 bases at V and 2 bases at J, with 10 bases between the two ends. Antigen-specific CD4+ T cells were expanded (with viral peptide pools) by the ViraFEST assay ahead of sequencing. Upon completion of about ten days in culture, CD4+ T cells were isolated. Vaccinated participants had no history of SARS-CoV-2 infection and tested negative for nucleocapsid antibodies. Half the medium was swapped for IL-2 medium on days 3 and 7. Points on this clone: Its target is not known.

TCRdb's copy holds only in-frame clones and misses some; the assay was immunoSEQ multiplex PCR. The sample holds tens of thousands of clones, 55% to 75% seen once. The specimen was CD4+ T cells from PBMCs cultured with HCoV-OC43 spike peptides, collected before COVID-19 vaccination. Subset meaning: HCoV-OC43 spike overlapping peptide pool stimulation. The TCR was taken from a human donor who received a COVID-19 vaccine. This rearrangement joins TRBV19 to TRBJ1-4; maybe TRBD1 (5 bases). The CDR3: CASRLGRTNEKLFF. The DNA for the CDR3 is TGTGCCAGTAGGTTGGGACGGACTAATGAAAAACTGTTTTTT.